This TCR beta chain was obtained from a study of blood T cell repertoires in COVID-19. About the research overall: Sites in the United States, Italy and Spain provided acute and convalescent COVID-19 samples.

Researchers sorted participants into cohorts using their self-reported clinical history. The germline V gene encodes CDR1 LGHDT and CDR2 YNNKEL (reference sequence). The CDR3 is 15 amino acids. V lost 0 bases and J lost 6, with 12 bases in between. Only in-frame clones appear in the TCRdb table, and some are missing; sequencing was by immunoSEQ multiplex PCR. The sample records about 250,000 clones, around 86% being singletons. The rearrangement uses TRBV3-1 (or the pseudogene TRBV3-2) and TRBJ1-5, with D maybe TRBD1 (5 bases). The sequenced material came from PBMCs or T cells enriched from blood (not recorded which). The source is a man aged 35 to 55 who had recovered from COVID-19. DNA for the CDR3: TGTGCCAGCAGCCAAGATTCATTGGGGGGTCAGCCCCAGCATTTT. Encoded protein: CASSQDSLGGQPQHF.